What follows is one T cell receptor beta chain and its context. Its specificity is not known. The data were taken from a study of shared clonotypes between healthy human individuals. General study points: The sampled material consisted only of blood, and tissue repertoires are likely to differ. Relative to their counterparts shared across all four donors, non-shared clonotypes exhibited diminished generation probabilities. Naive subsets, compared against memory subsets, generally had larger estimated richness values.

Only in-frame clones appear in the TCRdb table, and some are missing; sequencing was by immunoSEQ multiplex PCR. Counted here are just over 95,000 clones, about two thirds occurring once; the ten biggest clones make up over 35%. CD45RO+ cells plus CCR7-negative CD45RA+ TemRA cells formed CD8 memory. This CDR3 comprises 13 residues. The sequencing sample was made of memory CD8+ T cells sorted from blood. The subset denotes: CD45RO+ cells pooled with CCR7-negative TemRA cells. The receptor was derived from a man under 40 in good health. The chain joins TRBV21-1 to TRBJ2-7. TRBV21-1 is recorded as a pseudogene. The CDR3 spells CASSKGDSYEQYF. The CDR3 DNA reads as TGTGCCAGCAGCAAGGGGGACTCCTACGAGCAGTACTTC.